One sample yielded the 13 T cell receptor beta chains listed below, sequenced in a study of regulatory T cells in long-lasting Graves disease. Documented time point: newly diagnosed GD, antithyroid drugs for less than 3 months. After RNA was extracted from PBMCs, the TCR library was made from it. Assembly of TCR beta libraries relied on iRepertoire HTBI primers together with Arm-PCR of CDR3 regions. From the multiplex PCR reads, TCRdb called clonotypes with MiXCR, one entry per CDR3 protein. The sample lists about 610,000 distinct CDR3 sequences; approximately 16% were seen once. The sample was also reused in another study, on T cells in Graves' hyperthyroidism and ophthalmopathy.

Source: peripheral blood mononuclear cells (PBMCs), taken at new diagnosis, from a patient treated with antithyroid drugs. The receptors were sampled from a man younger than 30 with Graves disease.

This clonotype was observed a few times. This rearrangement joins TRBV19 to TRBJ2-1; the match to TRBD2 covers 10 bases. From germline, CDR1 is LNHDA and CDR2 SQIVND (reference sequence). V lost 0 bases, J lost 4 bases, and 9 bases stayed unmatched. This CDR3 has 18 amino acids. The CDR3 loop is CASSIEGIAGGRYNEQFF. The CDR3, as DNA: TGTGCCAGTAGTATAGAAGGGATAGCGGGAGGAAGATACAATGAGCAGTTCTTC.

This clonotype turned up a few times. This chain uses TRBV18 with TRBJ2-2; 7 bases are shared with TRBD1. The junction had 6 bases not matched to a gene; V was cut back by 3 bases and J by 5 bases. Germline CDR1 KGHSH, CDR2 LQKENI. The CDR3 spans 15 residues. The CDR3 sequence: CASSPRGSWTGELFF. The CDR3 DNA sequence: TGTGCCAGCTCACCCAGGGGGTCGTGGACCGGGGAGCTGTTTTTT.

V usage is TRBV7-2 and J usage is TRBJ2-1; 9 positions agree with TRBD2. V shed 3 bases and J 8 bases; nucleotides not matched to a gene: 8. Germline V gives CDR1 SGHTA, CDR2 FQGNSA. The CDR3 has 15 residues. This CDR3 is CASSFNSGRVDEQFF. The CDR3, as DNA: TGTGCCAGCAGCTTCAATAGCGGGAGAGTGGATGAGCAGTTCTTC.

The chain links TRBV9 to TRBJ1-3, with D possibly matching TRBD1 (5 bases). The V gene lost 6 bases and the J gene lost 4 bases, with 14 bases spanning the gap. The CDR3 has 14 amino acids. Germline V CDR1 and CDR2: SGDLS, YYNGEE. The DNA of the CDR3 is TGTGCCAGCACTCGGGGACCAGAGGGAAACACCATATATTTT. As protein: CASTRGPEGNTIYF.

For this clonotype: A far larger clone is only one base removed, so a read error is likely. The chain employs TRBV6-2 or TRBV6-3 and TRBJ2-3; maybe TRBD1 (6 bases). The CDR3 is 16 amino acids. V lost 7 bases, J lost 6 bases, and 23 bases lay in between. In germline, CDR1 is MNHEY, CDR2 SVGEGT. This chain's CDR3 is CASIPGQSPTMDTQYF. The CDR3 DNA sequence: TGTGCCAGCATACCAGGACAGTCTCCCACGATGGATACGCAGTATTTT.

The chain joins TRBV5-1 to TRBJ2-7; TRBD2 agrees at 7 bases. This CDR3 comprises 11 residues. The germline V gene has CDR1 SGHRS and CDR2 YFSETQ. With V trimmed by 6 bases and J by 6 bases, 3 bases remained unmatched. CDR3 sequence (DNA): TGCGCCAGCATGGGAGGGTCCGAGCAGTACTTC. Amino acids: CASMGGSEQYF.

The table lists this clonotype with many counts. The chain uses TRBV28 and TRBJ2-3; 7 bases are shared with TRBD2. V was clipped by 7 bases and J by 0 bases; unmatched bases: 4. The CDR3 length is 14 residues. Germline values: CDR1 MDHEN, CDR2 SYDVKM. CDR3: CASKVSGSTDTQYF. For the CDR3, the DNA is TGTGCCAGCAAAGTTAGCGGGAGCACAGATACGCAGTATTTT.

This clonotype was detected only a few times. The rearrangement links TRBV30 to TRBJ1-4; no clear D gene. CDR3 length: 13 residues. The germline V gene encodes CDR1 GTSNPN and CDR2 SVGIG (reference sequence). V lost 3 bases and J lost 3, with 8 bases in between. Written as DNA, the CDR3 is TGTGCCTGGAGGGGAGACGCTAATGAAAAACTGTTTTTT. The encoded protein is CAWRGDANEKLFF.

This chain links TRBV18 with TRBJ2-3; 14 nucleotides align to TRBD2. The DNA end favors TRBJ2-5, so the J call may be wrong. Germline V gives CDR1 KGHSH, CDR2 LQKENI. This CDR3 has 17 amino acids. The CDR3 protein is CASSPPKGLAGAETQYF. The CDR3 DNA reads as TGTGCCAGCTCACCACCGAAGGGACTAGCGGGAGCAGAGACCCAGTACTTC.

This clonotype was recorded many times. The chain has TRBV6-1 and TRBJ2-1; D is possibly TRBD1 (8 bases). Germline CDR1 reads MNHNS; CDR2 reads SASEGT. The CDR3 runs 16 residues. Trimming shortened V by 9 bases and J by 5 bases, and 23 bases separated the two germline ends. The CDR3 nucleotides read TGTGCCAGTCGAGGAAACAGGGGGAGGGCGGACAATGAGCAGTTCTTC. Residues: CASRGNRGRADNEQFF.

This clonotype turned up a few times. The CDR3 sequence: CASSLVWPGAGQPQHF. The CDR3 coding sequence is TGTGCCAGCAGCTTAGTGTGGCCGGGGGCTGGTCAGCCCCAGCATTTT. The rearrangement uses TRBV7-2 and TRBJ1-5, with D possibly TRBD1 on 6 matching bases. CDR3 size: 16 residues. V lost 1 base to trimming and J lost 6 bases, with 16 bases between them. Germline V lookup: CDR1 SGHTA, CDR2 FQGNSA.

This clonotype was detected a few times. V gene TRBV30 combines with J gene TRBJ2-1; D not resolved. Germline values: CDR1 GTSNPN, CDR2 SVGIG (reference sequence). V lost 0 bases to trimming and J lost 6 bases, with 9 bases between them. The CDR3 runs to 13 residues. The CDR3 here is CAWSVSRINEQFF. CDR3 bases: TGTGCCTGGAGTGTAAGCCGGATCAATGAGCAGTTCTTC.

Comments on this clonotype: This sequence may be a read error, since a much larger clone differs from it by one base. V is TRBV25-1 and J is TRBJ2-3; D uncertain. The CDR3 length is 13 residues. Germline V gives CDR1 MGHDK, CDR2 SYGVNS. V was pared by 1 base and J by 2 bases, with 4 bases between. As DNA, the CDR3 is TGTGCCAGCAGTGAATTCCTCACAGATACGCAGTATTTT. This encodes CASSEFLTDTQYF.